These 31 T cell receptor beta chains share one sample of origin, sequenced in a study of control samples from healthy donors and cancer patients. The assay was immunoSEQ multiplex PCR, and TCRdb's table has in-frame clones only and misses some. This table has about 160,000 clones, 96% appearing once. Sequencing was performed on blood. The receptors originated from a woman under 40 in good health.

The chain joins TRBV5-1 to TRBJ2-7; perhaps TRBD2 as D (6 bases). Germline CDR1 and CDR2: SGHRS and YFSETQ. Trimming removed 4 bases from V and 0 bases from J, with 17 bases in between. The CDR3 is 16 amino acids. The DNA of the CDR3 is TGCGCCAGCAGCCCCATGGAGGGACGGAGCTCCTACGAGCAGTACTTC. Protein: CASSPMEGRSSYEQYF.

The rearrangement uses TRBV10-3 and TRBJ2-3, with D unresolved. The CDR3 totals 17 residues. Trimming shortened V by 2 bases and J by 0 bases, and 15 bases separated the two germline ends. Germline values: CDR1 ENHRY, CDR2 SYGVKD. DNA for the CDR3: TGTGCCATCAGTGAGAGCTTGGCAACAGATAGCACAGATACGCAGTATTTT. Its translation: CAISESLATDSTDTQYF.

This CDR3 reads CASSLDVGPGHTQYF. The DNA of the CDR3 is TGTGCCAGCAGCTTAGATGTTGGTCCTGGCCATACGCAGTATTTT. The chain uses TRBV11-2 and TRBJ2-3; D is unclear. Trimming removed 0 bases from V and 7 bases from J, with 14 bases in between. Germline V gene data show CDR1 as SGHAT and CDR2 as FQNNGV. The CDR3 covers 15 residues.

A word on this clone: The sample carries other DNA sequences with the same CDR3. CDR3 coding DNA: TGTGCCAGCAGTTACTCGGGCGGGGGAGAAAAACTGTTTTTT. Its translation is CASSYSGGGEKLFF. The V call is TRBV6-5, the J call TRBJ1-4, with D possibly being TRBD1 (5 bases). Germline values: CDR1 MNHEY, CDR2 SVGAGI. The V end lost 0 bases, the J end lost 8 bases, and 10 bases lay between the germline ends. The CDR3 is 14 amino acids.

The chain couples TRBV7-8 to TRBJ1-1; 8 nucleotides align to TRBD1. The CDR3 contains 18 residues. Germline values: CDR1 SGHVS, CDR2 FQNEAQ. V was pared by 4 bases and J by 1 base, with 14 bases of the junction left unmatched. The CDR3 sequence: CASSSRQGRMNGNTEAFF. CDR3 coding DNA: TGTGCCAGCAGCTCCCGACAGGGGCGAATGAATGGGAACACTGAAGCTTTCTTT.

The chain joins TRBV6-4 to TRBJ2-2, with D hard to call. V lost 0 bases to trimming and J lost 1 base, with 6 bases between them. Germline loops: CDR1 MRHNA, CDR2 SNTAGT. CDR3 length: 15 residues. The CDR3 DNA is TGTGCCAGCAGTGACTCGGGGATGAACACCGGGGAGCTGTTTTTT. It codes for CASSDSGMNTGELFF.

CDR3 protein: CASSFPLGQGAGEQYF. CDR3 nucleotide sequence: TGTGCCAGCAGTTTCCCCCTAGGACAGGGGGCGGGGGAGCAGTACTTC. V and J are TRBV28 and TRBJ2-7; 11 bases are a match to TRBD1. V was clipped by 3 bases and J by 7 bases; unmatched bases: 11. This CDR3 contains 16 residues. Germline assignment: CDR1 MDHEN and CDR2 SYDVKM.

The CDR3 protein is CSVELAGVTGELFF. Written as DNA, the CDR3 is TGCAGCGTTGAACTAGCGGGAGTAACCGGGGAGCTGTTTTTT. The chain uses TRBV29-1 and TRBJ2-2; 10 bases are a match to TRBD2. The trim removed 2 bases at V and 5 bases at J, leaving 2 bases unmatched. The germline V gene has CDR1 SQVTM and CDR2 ANQGSEA. The CDR3 is 14 residues long.

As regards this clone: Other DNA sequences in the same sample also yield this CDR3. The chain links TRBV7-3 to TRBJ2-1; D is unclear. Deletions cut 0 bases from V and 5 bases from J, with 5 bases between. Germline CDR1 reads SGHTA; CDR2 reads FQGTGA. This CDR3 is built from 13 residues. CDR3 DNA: TGTGCCAGCAGCTTAACGCGAGACAATGAGCAGTTCTTC. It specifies CASSLTRDNEQFF.

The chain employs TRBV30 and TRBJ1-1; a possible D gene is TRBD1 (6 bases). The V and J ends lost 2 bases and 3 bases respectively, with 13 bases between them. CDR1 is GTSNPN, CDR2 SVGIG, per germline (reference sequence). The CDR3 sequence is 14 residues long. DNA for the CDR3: TGTGCCTGGAGTAAGGGGGTGAGGCACACTGAAGCTTTCTTT. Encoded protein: CAWSKGVRHTEAFF.

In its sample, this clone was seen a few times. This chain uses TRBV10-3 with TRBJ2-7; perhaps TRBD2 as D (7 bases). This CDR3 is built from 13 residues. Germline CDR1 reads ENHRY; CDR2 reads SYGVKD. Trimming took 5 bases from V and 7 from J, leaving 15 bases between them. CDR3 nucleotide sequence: TGTGCCATCAGTATTGGGGGGGCCCGGGAGCAGTACTTC. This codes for CAISIGGAREQYF.

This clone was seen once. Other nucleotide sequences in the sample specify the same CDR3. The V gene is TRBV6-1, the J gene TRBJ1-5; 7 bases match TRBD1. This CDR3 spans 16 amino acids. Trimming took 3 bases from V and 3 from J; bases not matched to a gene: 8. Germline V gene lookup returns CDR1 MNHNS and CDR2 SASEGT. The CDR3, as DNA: TGTGCCAGCAGTGAGGCAGACAGGGAATTCAATCAGCCCCAGCATTTT. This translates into CASSEADREFNQPQHF.

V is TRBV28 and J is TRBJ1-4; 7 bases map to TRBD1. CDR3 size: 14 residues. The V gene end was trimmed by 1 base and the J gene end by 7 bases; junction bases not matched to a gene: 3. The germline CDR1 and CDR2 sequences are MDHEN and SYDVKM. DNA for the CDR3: TGTGCCAGCAGTTTATCAGACAGGGCTGAAAAACTGTTTTTT. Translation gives CASSLSDRAEKLFF.

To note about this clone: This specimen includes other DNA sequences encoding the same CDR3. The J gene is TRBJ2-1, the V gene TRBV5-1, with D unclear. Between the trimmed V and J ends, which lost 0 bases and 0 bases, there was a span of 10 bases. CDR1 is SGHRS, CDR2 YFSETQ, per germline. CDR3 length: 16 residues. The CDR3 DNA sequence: TGCGCCAGCAGCTTGGGAGGCAGTAGCTCCTACAATGAGCAGTTCTTC. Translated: CASSLGGSSSYNEQFF.

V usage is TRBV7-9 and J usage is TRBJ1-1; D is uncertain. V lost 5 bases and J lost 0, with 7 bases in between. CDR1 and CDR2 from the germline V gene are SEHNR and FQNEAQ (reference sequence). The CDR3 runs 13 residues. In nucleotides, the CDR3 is TGTGCCAGCAGCCGGAACATGAACACTGAAGCTTTCTTT. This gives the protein CASSRNMNTEAFF.

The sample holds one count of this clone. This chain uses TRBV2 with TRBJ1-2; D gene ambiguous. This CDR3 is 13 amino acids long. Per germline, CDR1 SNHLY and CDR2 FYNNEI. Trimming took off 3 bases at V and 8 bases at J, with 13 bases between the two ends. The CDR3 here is CASSDLDIRGYTF. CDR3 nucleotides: TGTGCCAGCAGTGATTTAGACATTCGGGGCTACACCTTC.

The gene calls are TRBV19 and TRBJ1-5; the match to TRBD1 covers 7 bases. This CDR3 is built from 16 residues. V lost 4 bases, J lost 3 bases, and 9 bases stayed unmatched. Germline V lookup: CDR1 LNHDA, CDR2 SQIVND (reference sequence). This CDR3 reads CASSTQGVKINQPQHF. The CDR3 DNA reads TGTGCCAGTAGTACCCAGGGGGTCAAGATCAATCAGCCCCAGCATTTT. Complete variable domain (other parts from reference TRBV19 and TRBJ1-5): DGGITQSPKYLFRKEGQNVTLSCEQNLNHDAMYWYRQDPGQGLRLIYYSQIVNDFQKGDIAEGYSVSREKKESFPLTVTSAQKNPTAFYLCASSTQGVKINQPQHFGDGTRLSIL.

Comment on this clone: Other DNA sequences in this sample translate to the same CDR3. The CDR3: CASSLLGGYGYTF. The CDR3 DNA is TGTGCCAGCAGTTTATTAGGAGGATATGGCTACACCTTC. V is TRBV28 and J is TRBJ1-2; D unclear. The CDR3 is 13 amino acids. Germline values: CDR1 MDHEN, CDR2 SYDVKM. Trimming shortened V by 1 base and J by 5 bases, and 8 bases separated the two germline ends.

The CDR3 sequence is CASSLGEGQGANEKLFF. CDR3 in DNA: TGTGCCAGCAGCTTAGGGGAGGGACAGGGGGCTAATGAAAAACTGTTTTTT. The rearrangement links TRBV7-2 to TRBJ1-4; 11 positions agree with TRBD1. With 1 base clipped from V and 3 bases from J, the junction kept 4 bases outside the gene matches. The V gene's germline CDR1 is SGHTA and CDR2 FQGNSA. The CDR3 spans 17 residues.

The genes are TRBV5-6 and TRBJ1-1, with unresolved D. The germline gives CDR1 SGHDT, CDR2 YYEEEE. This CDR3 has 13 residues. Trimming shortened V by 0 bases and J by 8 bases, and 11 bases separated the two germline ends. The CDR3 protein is CASSLARRSEAFF. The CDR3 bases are TGTGCCAGCAGCTTGGCCCGGCGCAGCGAAGCTTTCTTT.

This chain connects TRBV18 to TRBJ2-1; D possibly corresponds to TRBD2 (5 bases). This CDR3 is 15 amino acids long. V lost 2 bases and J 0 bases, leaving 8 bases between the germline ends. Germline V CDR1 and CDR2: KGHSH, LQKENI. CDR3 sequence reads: CASSPGSVSYNEQFF. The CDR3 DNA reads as TGTGCCAGCTCACCAGGTAGCGTCTCCTACAATGAGCAGTTCTTC.

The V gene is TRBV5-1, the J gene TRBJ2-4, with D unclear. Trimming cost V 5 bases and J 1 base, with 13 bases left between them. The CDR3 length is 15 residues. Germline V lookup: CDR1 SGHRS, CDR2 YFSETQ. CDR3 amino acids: CASSPDPFAKNIQYF. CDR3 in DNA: TGCGCCAGCAGTCCGGACCCCTTCGCCAAAAACATTCAGTACTTC. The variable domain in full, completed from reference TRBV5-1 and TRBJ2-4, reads KAGVTQTPRYLIKTRGQQVTLSCSPISGHRSVSWYQQTPGQGLQFLFEYFSETQRNKGNFPGRFSGRQFSNSRSEMNVSTLELGDSALYLCASSPDPFAKNIQYFGAGTRLSVL.

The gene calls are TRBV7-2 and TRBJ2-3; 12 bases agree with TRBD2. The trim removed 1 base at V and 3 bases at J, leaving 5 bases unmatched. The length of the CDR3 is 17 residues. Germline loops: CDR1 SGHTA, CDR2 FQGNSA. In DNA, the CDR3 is TGTGCCAGCAGCTTAGTAGGGACTAGCGGGTCAACAGATACGCAGTATTTT. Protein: CASSLVGTSGSTDTQYF.

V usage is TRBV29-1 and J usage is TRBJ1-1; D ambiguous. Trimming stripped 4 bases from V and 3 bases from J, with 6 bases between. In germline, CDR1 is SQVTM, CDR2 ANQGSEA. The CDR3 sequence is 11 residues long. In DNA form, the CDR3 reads TGCAGCGTTGGGACTTACACTGAAGCTTTCTTT. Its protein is CSVGTYTEAFF. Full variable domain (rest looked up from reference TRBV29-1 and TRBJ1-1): SAVISQKPSRDICQRGTSLTIQCQVDSQVTMMFWYRQQPGQSLTLIATANQGSEATYESGFVIDKFPISRPNLTFSTLTVSNMSPEDSSIYLCSVGTYTEAFFGQGTRLTVV.

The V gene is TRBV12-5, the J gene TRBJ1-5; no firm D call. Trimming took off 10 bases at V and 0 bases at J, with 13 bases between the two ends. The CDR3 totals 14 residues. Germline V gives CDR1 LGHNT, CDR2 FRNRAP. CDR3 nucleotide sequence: TGTGCTACACGGACGGGGTATAGCAATCAGCCCCAGCATTTT. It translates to CATRTGYSNQPQHF.

In DNA form, the CDR3 reads TGTGCCAGCAGCCAAGGACCGTACTCCTACGAGCAGTACTTC. It encodes CASSQGPYSYEQYF. The chain employs TRBV3-1 (or the pseudogene TRBV3-2) and TRBJ2-7; no firm D call. Germline V CDR1 and CDR2: LGHDT, YNNKEL (reference sequence). The CDR3 runs 14 residues. Trimming cost V 1 base and J 0 bases, with 7 bases left between them.

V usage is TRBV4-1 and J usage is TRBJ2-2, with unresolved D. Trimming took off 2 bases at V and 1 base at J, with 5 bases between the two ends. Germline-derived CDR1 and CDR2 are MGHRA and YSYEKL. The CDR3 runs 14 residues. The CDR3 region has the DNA TGCGCCAGCAGCCAAAGTGGGAACACCGGGGAGCTGTTTTTT. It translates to CASSQSGNTGELFF.

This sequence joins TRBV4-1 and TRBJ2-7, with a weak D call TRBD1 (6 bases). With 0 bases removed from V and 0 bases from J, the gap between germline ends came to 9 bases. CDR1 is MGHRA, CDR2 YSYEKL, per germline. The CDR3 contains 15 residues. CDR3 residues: CASSQDTGNSYEQYF. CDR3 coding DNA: TGCGCCAGCAGCCAAGACACAGGGAACTCCTACGAGCAGTACTTC.

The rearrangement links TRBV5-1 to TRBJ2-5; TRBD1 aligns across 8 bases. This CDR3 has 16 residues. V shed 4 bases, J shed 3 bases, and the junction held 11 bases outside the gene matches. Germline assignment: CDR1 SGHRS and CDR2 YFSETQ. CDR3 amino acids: CASSPAGTGYKETQYF. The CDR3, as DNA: TGCGCCAGCAGCCCCGCCGGGACAGGCTATAAAGAGACCCAGTACTTC.

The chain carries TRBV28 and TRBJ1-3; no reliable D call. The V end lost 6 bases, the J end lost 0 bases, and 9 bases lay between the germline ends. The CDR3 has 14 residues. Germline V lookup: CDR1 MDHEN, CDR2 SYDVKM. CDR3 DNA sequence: TGTGCCAGCAGGCCTGACGTCTCTGGAAACACCATATATTTT. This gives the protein CASRPDVSGNTIYF.

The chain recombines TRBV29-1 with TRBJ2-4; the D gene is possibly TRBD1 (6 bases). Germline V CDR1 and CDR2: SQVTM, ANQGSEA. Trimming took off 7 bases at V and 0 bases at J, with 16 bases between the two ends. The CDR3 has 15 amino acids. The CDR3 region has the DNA TGCAGCGCTATAGACAGGACTCTAGCCAAAAACATTCAGTACTTC. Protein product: CSAIDRTLAKNIQYF. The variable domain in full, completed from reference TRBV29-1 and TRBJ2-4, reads SAVISQKPSRDICQRGTSLTIQCQVDSQVTMMFWYRQQPGQSLTLIATANQGSEATYESGFVIDKFPISRPNLTFSTLTVSNMSPEDSSIYLCSAIDRTLAKNIQYFGAGTRLSVL.